This T cell receptor beta chain was captured by sequencing in a study of T cell repertoires in ileal Crohn's disease. This clone showed up just a few times. Assay: immunoSEQ multiplex PCR; the TCRdb copy retains only in-frame clones and omits some. The sample shows about 17,000 clones, roughly 60% of them seen only once. This CDR3 has 16 amino acids. Trimming removed 4 bases from V and 5 bases from J, with 15 bases in between. CDR1 and CDR2 (germline): MNHEY, SMNVEV (reference sequence). The chain joins TRBV27 to TRBJ1-6; tentatively, D is TRBD1 (5 bases). Input material: ileal tissue. This sequence was found in an adult with Crohn's disease. The CDR3 protein is CASSWGAGRNNSPLHF. The CDR3 bases are TGTGCCAGCAGTTGGGGCGCTGGACGGAATAATTCACCCCTCCACTTT.